This T cell receptor (beta chain) is drawn from a study of blood T cell repertoires in COVID-19. Overall study context: Sites across the United States, Italy and Spain contributed samples from acute and convalescent COVID-19. PBMCs, B-cell-depleted T cells, or T cells were the source of the cDNA or gDNA that made up the material.

CDR3 length equals 15 residues. The germline gives CDR1 MNHEY, CDR2 SMNVEV (reference sequence). V lost 5 bases, J lost 4 bases, and 10 bases stayed unmatched. Sequenced by immunoSEQ multiplex PCR; TCRdb stores in-frame clones only, minus some. The sample records some 140,000 clones, roughly 79% being singletons. The TCR sequence derives from a man aged 80 or over with acute or convalescent COVID-19. The V call is TRBV27, the J call TRBJ2-7; TRBD1 matches 8 bases. The sequencing input was peripheral blood. CDR3 DNA: TGTGCCAGCAGTCTTTCCAAGGACAGGGTATACGAGCAGTACTTC. Translated, it gives CASSLSKDRVYEQYF.